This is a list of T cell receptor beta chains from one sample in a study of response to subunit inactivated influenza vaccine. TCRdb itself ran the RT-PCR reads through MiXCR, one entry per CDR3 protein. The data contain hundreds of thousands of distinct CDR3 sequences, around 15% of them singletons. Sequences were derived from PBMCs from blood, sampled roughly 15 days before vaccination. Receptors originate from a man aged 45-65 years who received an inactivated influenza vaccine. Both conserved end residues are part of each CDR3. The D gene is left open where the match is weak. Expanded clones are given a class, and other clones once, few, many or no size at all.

CASSKQGVLNEKLFF,TGCGCCAGCAGCAAACAAGGAGTCCTTAATGAAAAACTGTTTTTT,many,.,TRBV4-1,TRBJ1-4
CASSLGRNYEQYF,TGCGCCAGCAGCTTGGGACGGAACTACGAGCAGTACTTC,many,.,TRBV5-1,TRBJ2-7
CSARPGLAGGVGEQFF,TGCAGTGCTCGACCGGGACTAGCGGGAGGAGTGGGAGAGCAGTTCTTC,.,TRBD2,TRBV20-1,TRBJ2-1
CASSREEETGRIYGYTF,TGCGCCAGCAGCCGAGAAGAGGAGACAGGGAGGATCTATGGCTACACCTTC,.,TRBD1,TRBV4-3,TRBJ1-2
CASSWDHTGELFF,TGTGCCAGCAGTTGGGACCACACCGGGGAGCTGTTTTTT,few,.,TRBV12-3/TRBV12-4,TRBJ2-2
CASSPRLSGGAYF,TGTGCCAGCAGCCCCCGCCTTTCTGGGGGAGCTTACTTC,few,.,TRBV7-2,TRBJ2-7
CASSASEGGRYNEQFF,TGCGCCAGCAGCGCCTCCGAGGGGGGGCGGTACAATGAGCAGTTCTTC,many,.,TRBV5-1,TRBJ2-1
CSALGLAATDTQYF,TGCAGTGCCCTGGGACTAGCGGCAACAGATACGCAGTATTTT,few,TRBD2,TRBV20-1,TRBJ2-3
CSARERQGYSNQPQHF,TGCAGTGCTAGAGAGAGACAGGGATATAGCAATCAGCCCCAGCATTTT,few,TRBD1,TRBV20-1,TRBJ1-5
CAWSGFRDTEAFF,TGTGCCTGGAGTGGATTTAGGGACACTGAAGCTTTCTTT,few,.,TRBV30,TRBJ1-1
CSAITGLDEQYF,TGCAGTGCTATAACAGGGCTGGACGAGCAGTACTTC,.,.,TRBV20-1,TRBJ2-7
CASSSREQGISYNEQFF,TGCGCCAGCAGCTCCAGAGAACAGGGCATCTCCTACAATGAGCAGTTCTTC,.,.,TRBV5-1,TRBJ2-1
CASSPTPGAWDEQYF,TGTGCCAGCAGCCCTACCCCAGGGGCATGGGACGAGCAGTACTTC,.,.,TRBV9,TRBJ2-7
CSARRQGDTGELFF,TGCAGTGCTAGACGACAGGGGGACACCGGGGAGCTGTTTTTT,.,TRBD1,TRBV20-1,TRBJ2-2
CASSPAGQGLFF,TGTGCCAGCAGCCCCGCGGGACAGGGGCTGTTTTTT,.,TRBD1,TRBV3-1,TRBJ2-2
CAWSRNYGYTF,TGTGCCTGGAGCCGTAACTATGGCTACACCTTC,.,.,TRBV30,TRBJ1-2
CSVADMNTEAFF,TGCAGCGTTGCAGACATGAACACTGAAGCTTTCTTT,.,.,TRBV29-1,TRBJ1-1
CASSWGTSQETQYF,TGCGCCAGCAGCTGGGGGACTAGCCAAGAGACCCAGTACTTC,.,TRBD2,TRBV5-1,TRBJ2-5
CASSPGLAGGPRETQYF,TGCGCCAGCAGCCCGGGACTAGCGGGAGGGCCCAGGGAGACCCAGTACTTC,few,TRBD2,TRBV5-1,TRBJ2-5
CASSQIGGNTIYF,TGTGCCAGCAGCCAAATTGGAGGAAACACCATATATTTT,many,.,TRBV14,TRBJ1-3
CASSFRGPPTTGIEQYF,TGTGCCAGCAGCTTCAGGGGTCCTCCGACTACCGGAATAGAGCAGTACTTC,.,.,TRBV28,TRBJ2-7
CASRSGLEPAFF,TGTGCCAGCAGGTCGGGCCTTGAGCCAGCTTTCTTT,.,.,TRBV7-9,TRBJ1-1
CASSPVLGVGKLFF,TGTGCCAGCAGCCCCGTTTTAGGGGTGGGGAAACTGTTTTTT,.,.,TRBV7-9,TRBJ1-4
CASSYSMRGAGNTIYF,TGTGCCAGCAGTTACTCGATGCGGGGGGCTGGAAACACCATATATTTT,few,.,TRBV6-5,TRBJ1-3
CASSRMGTAKIQPQHF,TGTGCCAGCAGTCGAATGGGGACTGCAAAAATTCAGCCCCAGCATTTT,few,.,TRBV12-3/TRBV12-4,TRBJ1-5
CSARQGRYEQYF,TGCAGTGCTAGACAGGGTCGCTACGAGCAGTACTTC,many,.,TRBV20-1,TRBJ2-7
CATKLDNSYEQYF,TGTGCCACCAAACTTGACAACAGCTACGAGCAGTACTTC,.,.,TRBV2,TRBJ2-7
CASSRGGWELFF,TGTGCCAGCAGCAGGGGGGGTTGGGAGCTGTTTTTT,.,.,TRBV28,TRBJ2-2
CASSLVNVQETQYF,TGTGCCAGCAGCTTAGTCAACGTCCAAGAGACCCAGTACTTC,many,.,TRBV7-2,TRBJ2-5
CSAREPAGPSTDTQYF,TGCAGTGCTAGGGAACCAGCGGGTCCCTCCACAGATACGCAGTATTTT,few,.,TRBV20-1,TRBJ2-3
CASTPAGTGVNNQPQHF,TGTGCCAGCACCCCGGCCGGGACAGGGGTAAACAATCAGCCCCAGCATTTT,few,TRBD1,TRBV28,TRBJ1-5
CASSHPTSRNTGELFF,TGTGCCAGCAGCCACCCGACTAGCAGAAACACCGGGGAGCTGTTTTTT,few,TRBD2,TRBV4-2,TRBJ2-2
CASSLARQGWNEQFF,TGTGCCAGCAGCTTGGCCCGGCAGGGGTGGAATGAGCAGTTCTTC,.,.,TRBV5-5,TRBJ2-1
CASSGGQANTEAFF,TGTGCCAGCAGCGGTGGACAGGCGAACACTGAAGCTTTCTTT,few,TRBD1,TRBV9,TRBJ1-1
CSVSGTGGRYNEQFF,TGCAGCGTGTCCGGGACAGGGGGCCGTTACAATGAGCAGTTCTTC,many,TRBD1,TRBV29-1,TRBJ2-1
CASSLVGTQANYGYTF,TGTGCCAGCAGCTTGGTTGGGACGCAGGCTAACTATGGCTACACCTTC,.,.,TRBV5-8,TRBJ1-2
CASNLGQGTSTDTQYF,TGTGCCAGTAATCTTGGACAGGGCACTAGCACAGATACGCAGTATTTT,few,TRBD1,TRBV19,TRBJ2-3
CSPRTGGTDTQYF,TGCAGTCCCAGGACAGGGGGCACAGATACGCAGTATTTT,.,TRBD1,TRBV20-1,TRBJ2-3
CSAYLTGRGRREQYF,TGCAGTGCTTACCTAACCGGCAGGGGAAGGCGCGAGCAGTACTTC,.,.,TRBV20-1,TRBJ2-7
CSARPFLEGTGPSYEQYF,TGCAGTGCTAGACCTTTCCTTGAGGGGACAGGGCCATCCTACGAGCAGTACTTC,.,TRBD1,TRBV20-1,TRBJ2-7
CAISGTSRVDEQFF,TGTGCCATCAGTGGGACTAGCAGGGTCGATGAGCAGTTCTTC,few,TRBD2,TRBV10-3,TRBJ2-1
CASSQARGVDTGELFF,TGTGCCAGCAGCCAAGCTAGGGGCGTTGACACCGGGGAGCTGTTTTTT,many,.,TRBV12-3/TRBV12-4,TRBJ2-2
CASSQAGVSSEQYF,TGCGCCAGCAGCCAGGCGGGAGTTTCATCCGAGCAGTACTTC,.,TRBD2,TRBV4-3,TRBJ2-7
CSWFNTEAFF,TGCAGTTGGTTTAACACTGAAGCTTTCTTT,.,.,TRBV20-1,TRBJ1-1
CASSQEPSGVRDNEQFF,TGCGCCAGCAGCCAAGAACCTAGCGGCGTTAGAGACAATGAGCAGTTCTTC,few,TRBD2,TRBV4-3,TRBJ2-1
CASSPRFLGQPQHF,TGTGCCAGCAGTCCGCGGTTTTTGGGTCAGCCCCAGCATTTT,many,.,TRBV12-3/TRBV12-4,TRBJ1-5
CSAPPSGDTQYF,TGCAGTGCCCCGCCCTCAGGGGATACGCAGTATTTT,many,.,TRBV20-1,TRBJ2-3
CASSLALQGPQEKLFF,TGTGCCAGCAGTTTAGCACTACAGGGCCCGCAGGAAAAACTGTTTTTT,.,.,TRBV12-3/TRBV12-4,TRBJ1-4
CASSQDSVGVSFYEQYF,TGCGCCAGCAGCCAAGACTCTGTGGGAGTTTCCTTTTACGAGCAGTACTTC,.,.,TRBV4-1,TRBJ2-7
CASSPQLGATYEQYF,TGTGCCAGTAGTCCCCAGCTCGGGGCCACCTACGAGCAGTACTTC,.,.,TRBV19,TRBJ2-7
CASSSRTPHADTQYF,TGCGCCAGCAGCTCCCGGACGCCCCACGCAGATACGCAGTATTTT,few,.,TRBV5-1,TRBJ2-3
CASSLTGRQETQYF,TGTGCCAGCAGTTTGACAGGTCGCCAAGAGACCCAGTACTTC,.,.,TRBV5-1,TRBJ2-5
CASSLAGNAGELFF,TGCGCCAGCAGCTTGGCCGGGAATGCCGGGGAGCTGTTTTTT,many,.,TRBV5-1,TRBJ2-2